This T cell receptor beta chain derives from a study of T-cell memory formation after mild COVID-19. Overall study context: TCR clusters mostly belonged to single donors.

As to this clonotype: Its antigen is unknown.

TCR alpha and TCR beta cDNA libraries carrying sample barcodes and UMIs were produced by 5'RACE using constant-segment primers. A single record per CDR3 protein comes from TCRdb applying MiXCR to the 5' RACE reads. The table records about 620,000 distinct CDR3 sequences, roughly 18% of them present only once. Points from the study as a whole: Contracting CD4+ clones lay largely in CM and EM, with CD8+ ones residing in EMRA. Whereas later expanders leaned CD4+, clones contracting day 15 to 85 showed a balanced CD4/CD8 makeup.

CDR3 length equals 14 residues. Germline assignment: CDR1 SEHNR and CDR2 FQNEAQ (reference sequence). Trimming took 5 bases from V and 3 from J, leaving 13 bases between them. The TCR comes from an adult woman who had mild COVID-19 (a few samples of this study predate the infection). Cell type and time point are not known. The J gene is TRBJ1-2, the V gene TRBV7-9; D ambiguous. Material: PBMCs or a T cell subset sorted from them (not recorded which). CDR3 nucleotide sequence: TGTGCCAGCAGCCTAACCATGGCAGACTATGGCTACACCTTC. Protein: CASSLTMADYGYTF. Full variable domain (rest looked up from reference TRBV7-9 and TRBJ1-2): DTGVSQNPRHKITKRGQNVTFRCDPISEHNRLYWYRQTLGQGPEFLTYFQNEAQLEKSRLLSDRFSAERPKGSFSTLEIQRTEQGDSAMYLCASSLTMADYGYTFGSGTRLTVV.